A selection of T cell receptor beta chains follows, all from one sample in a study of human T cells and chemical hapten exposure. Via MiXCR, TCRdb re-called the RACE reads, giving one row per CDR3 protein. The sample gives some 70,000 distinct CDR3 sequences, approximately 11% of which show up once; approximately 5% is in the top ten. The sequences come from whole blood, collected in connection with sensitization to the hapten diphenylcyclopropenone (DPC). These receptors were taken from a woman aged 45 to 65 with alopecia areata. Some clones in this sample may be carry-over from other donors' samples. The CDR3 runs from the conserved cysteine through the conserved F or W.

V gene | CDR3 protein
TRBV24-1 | CATSDFTTGFVRQPQHF
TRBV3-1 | CASSQWGDESPLHF
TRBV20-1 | CSARLLGQSTEAFF
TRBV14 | CASSPLGVPYNEQFF
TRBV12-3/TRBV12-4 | CASSSLDRGLRGNTIYF
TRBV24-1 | CATSDLLEPTQYF
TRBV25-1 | CASSLQGTVGAGAYEQYF
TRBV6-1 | CASSVAVYTGELFF
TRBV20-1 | CSARGRTSGSSYNEQFF
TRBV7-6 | CASSSAGKRGTDTQYF
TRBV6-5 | CVSTDREHGYTF
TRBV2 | CASSKTGPTREAFF
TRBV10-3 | CAISEGQATYEQYF
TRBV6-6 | CASSLLRESTEAFF
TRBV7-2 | CASSSPRRTDTQYF
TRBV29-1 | CSVELEGHSNTQYF
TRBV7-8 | CASSPTDTGELFF
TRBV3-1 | CASSQGLAEFSYEQYF
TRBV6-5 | CASSTGTANTEAFF
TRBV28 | CASSYRGVNEKLFF
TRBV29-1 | CSVETGSGNTIYF
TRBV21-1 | CASSNIGQGAWTEAFF
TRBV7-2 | CASSLRSSASDTQYF
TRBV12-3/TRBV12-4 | CASSSTSGGANTQYF
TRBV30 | CAWSSGYNQPQHF
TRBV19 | CAARQGSSYNSPLHF
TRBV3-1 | CASSQGHQNTEAFF
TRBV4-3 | CASSQGPSGGAYEQYF
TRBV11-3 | CASSSLGGYGYTF
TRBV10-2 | CASSDGRSYTGELFF